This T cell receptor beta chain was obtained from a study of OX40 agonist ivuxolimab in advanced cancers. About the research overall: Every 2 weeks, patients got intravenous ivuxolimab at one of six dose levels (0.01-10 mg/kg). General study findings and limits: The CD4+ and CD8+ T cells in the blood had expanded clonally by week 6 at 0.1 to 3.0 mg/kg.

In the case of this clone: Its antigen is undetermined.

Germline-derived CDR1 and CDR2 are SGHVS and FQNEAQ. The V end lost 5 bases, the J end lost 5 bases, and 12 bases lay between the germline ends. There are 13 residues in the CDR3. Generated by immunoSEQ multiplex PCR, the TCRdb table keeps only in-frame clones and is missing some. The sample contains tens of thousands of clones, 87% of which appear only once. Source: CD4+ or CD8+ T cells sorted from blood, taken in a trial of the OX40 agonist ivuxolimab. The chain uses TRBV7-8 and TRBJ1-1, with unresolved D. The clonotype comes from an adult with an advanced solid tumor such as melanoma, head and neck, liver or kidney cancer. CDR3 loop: CASSVTGGTEAFF. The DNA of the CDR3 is TGTGCCAGCAGCGTAACGGGCGGAACTGAAGCTTTCTTT.